The 19 T cell receptor beta chains reported below all come from one sample, sequenced in a study of T cell responses to AZD1222 COVID-19 vaccine. Produced via immunoSEQ multiplex PCR; TCRdb's table is partial and in-frame only. There are 90,000 to 110,000 clones in the sample; 80% to 90% occur only once, and 4.4% lies in the top ten. The sequencing used peripheral blood, collected 28 days after the second AZD1222 dose. These receptors originate from an adult who received the AZD1222 COVID-19 vaccine.

The chain has TRBV7-2 and TRBJ1-4; no reliable D call. The CDR3 runs 13 residues. V gave up 1 base and J gave up 3 bases, with 3 bases separating them. Germline lookup yields CDR1 SGHTA and CDR2 FQGNSA. The CDR3 is CASSLDANEKLFF. DNA of the CDR3: TGTGCCAGCAGCTTAGATGCTAATGAAAAACTGTTTTTT.

As regards this clone: A read error may produce the germline difference seen at one junction end. The chain joins TRBV6-1 to TRBJ1-5, with D maybe TRBD1 (6 bases). The CDR3 covers 16 residues. CDR1 MNHNS and CDR2 SASEGT come from the germline V gene. CDR3 bases: TGTGCCAGCAGTGCCAGGACAGTAAGGTGGCAATCAGCCCCAGCATTT. This sequence encodes CASSARTVRWQSAPAF.

This rearrangement joins TRBV10-3 to TRBJ2-7; 13 positions match TRBD2. The CDR3 loop spans 14 amino acids. V was clipped by 6 bases and J by 4 bases; unmatched bases: 3. Germline values: CDR1 ENHRY, CDR2 SYGVKD. Written as DNA, the CDR3 is TGTGCCATCAGAGGACTAGCGGGAGAGTACGAGCAGTACTTC. Its translation is CAIRGLAGEYEQYF.

The rearrangement uses TRBV18 and TRBJ2-2; D is uncertain. CDR3 length equals 13 residues. Germline values: CDR1 KGHSH, CDR2 LQKENI. V shed 3 bases and J shed 2 bases, with 4 bases lying between them. CDR3 sequence: CASSPPNTGELFF. As DNA, the CDR3 is TGTGCCAGCTCACCTCCTAACACCGGGGAGCTGTTTTTT.

V and J are TRBV24-1 and TRBJ1-5; a possible D gene is TRBD1 (6 bases). Trimming cost V 6 bases and J 6 bases, with 14 bases left between them. CDR1 is KGHDR, CDR2 SFDVKD, per germline. The CDR3 loop spans 14 amino acids. The CDR3 nucleotides read TGTGCCACCAGTCGGAGGGGGACGGGTCAGCCCCAGCATTTT. Residues: CATSRRGTGQPQHF.

The chain carries TRBV6-1 and TRBJ2-7, with unresolved D. CDR1 and CDR2 from the germline V gene are MNHNS and SASEGT. V was cut by 2 bases and J by 6 bases, with 17 bases left in between. CDR3 size: 15 residues. The CDR3 loop reads CASSELRRATSEQYF. The DNA for the CDR3 is TGTGCCAGCAGTGAATTAAGAAGGGCTACCTCCGAGCAGTACTTC.

The chain couples TRBV7-2 to TRBJ1-5; 10 positions agree with TRBD1. Germline values: CDR1 SGHTA, CDR2 FQGNSA. V shed 4 bases and J 4 bases; nucleotides not matched to a gene: 10. CDR3 size: 17 residues. CDR3 coding DNA: TGTGCCAGCAGCTCCCAACGGACAGGGGGTGGGAATCAGCCCCAGCATTTT. It codes for CASSSQRTGGGNQPQHF.

The rearrangement uses TRBV6-2 or TRBV6-3 and TRBJ2-3, with TRBD1 matching over 7 bases. The CDR3 loop spans 15 amino acids. Germline V CDR1 and CDR2: MNHEY, SVGEGT. Trimming removed 5 bases from V and 1 base from J; junction bases left unmatched: 6. The DNA of the CDR3 is TGTGCCAGCAGTCAGGACAGGTTTGGCACAGATACGCAGTATTTT. Its protein is CASSQDRFGTDTQYF.

This clone has just one count. The genes are TRBV18 and TRBJ1-2, with D tentatively TRBD1 (5 bases). Germline CDR1 KGHSH, CDR2 LQKENI. V lost 2 bases to trimming and J lost 4 bases, with 14 bases between them. CDR3 length: 15 amino acids. CDR3 region: CASSPGGKTLYGYTF. The CDR3 bases are TGTGCCAGCTCACCAGGGGGGAAAACCCTCTATGGCTACACCTTC.

The chain links TRBV27 to TRBJ1-2; possibly TRBD1 for D (5 bases). The CDR3 contains 15 residues. Germline lookup yields CDR1 MNHEY and CDR2 SMNVEV (reference sequence). The V end was cut by 6 bases, the J end by 5 bases, with 19 bases between. Written as DNA, the CDR3 is TGTGCCAGCAGCGCGGACAACTGGGGCAGATATGGCTACACCTTC. Encoded protein: CASSADNWGRYGYTF.

The rearrangement links TRBV6-2 or TRBV6-3 to TRBJ2-1; 9 bases fit TRBD2. Germline CDR1 and CDR2: MNHEY and SVGEGT. The CDR3 is made up of 14 amino acids. With V trimmed by 5 bases and J by 2 bases, 1 base remained unmatched. For the CDR3, the DNA is TGTGCCAGCAGTCTAGCGGGACCCTACAATGAGCAGTTCTTC. Translating gives CASSLAGPYNEQFF.

J is TRBJ1-5 and V is TRBV7-9; 9 positions match TRBD1. CDR1 and CDR2 from the germline V gene are SEHNR and FQNEAQ (reference sequence). The CDR3 is 15 residues long. Trimming removed 5 bases from V and 4 bases from J; junction bases left unmatched: 6. CDR3 loop: CASSRGTGINQPQHF. The CDR3 region has the DNA TGTGCCAGCAGCCGCGGGACAGGGATTAATCAGCCCCAGCATTTT.

The chain joins TRBV15 to TRBJ2-3; no firm D call. The germline CDR1 and CDR2 sequences are LNHNV and YYDKDF (reference sequence). With 0 bases removed from V and 4 bases from J, the gap between germline ends came to 11 bases. The length of the CDR3 is 15 residues. CDR3 DNA sequence: TGTGCCACCAGCAGAGAGGGCACTTTGGCAGATACGCAGTATTTT. This translates into CATSREGTLADTQYF.

V gene TRBV6-2 or TRBV6-3 combines with J gene TRBJ2-1; D is unclear. The CDR3 is 12 amino acids. Deletions cut 5 bases from V and 8 bases from J, with 10 bases between. Looked up from germline, CDR1 is MNHEY and CDR2 is SVGEGT. The CDR3 protein is CASSRGPYEQFF. The CDR3 DNA is TGTGCCAGCAGTCGCGGACCCTATGAGCAGTTCTTC.

The rearrangement links TRBV19 to TRBJ1-2; TRBD1 matches at 9 bases. The CDR3 is 12 residues long. Per the germline V gene, CDR1 is LNHDA and CDR2 is SQIVND (reference sequence). V shed 11 bases, J shed 8 bases, and the junction held 9 bases outside the gene matches. This chain's CDR3 is CAVRDRESGYTF. In DNA, the CDR3 is TGTGCCGTCCGGGACAGGGAGTCAGGCTACACCTTC.

V is TRBV7-3 and J is TRBJ2-5; D ambiguous. Between the trimmed V and J ends, which lost 3 bases and 2 bases, there was a span of 7 bases. The CDR3 has 13 residues. Germline CDR1 SGHTA, CDR2 FQGTGA. The CDR3 spells CASSLEVQETQYF. DNA of the CDR3: TGTGCCAGCAGCTTGGAAGTTCAAGAGACCCAGTACTTC.

This chain uses TRBV29-1 with TRBJ2-1; 8 bases align to TRBD2. V trimming: 4 bases; J trimming: 4 bases; junction bases outside the gene matches: 3. The germline V gene encodes CDR1 SQVTM and CDR2 ANQGSEA. The CDR3 runs to 13 residues. CDR3 region: CSVGTGGYNEQFF. The CDR3 region has the DNA TGCAGCGTTGGAACGGGAGGGTACAATGAGCAGTTCTTC.

This sequence joins TRBV27 and TRBJ1-2; D is perhaps TRBD1 (6 bases). Germline-derived CDR1 and CDR2 are MNHEY and SMNVEV (reference sequence). The CDR3 length is 15 residues. Trimming stripped 3 bases from V and 0 bases from J, with 11 bases between. Here the CDR3 reads CASSFYAGANYGYTF. The CDR3 DNA reads as TGTGCCAGCAGTTTTTACGCAGGGGCTAACTATGGCTACACCTTC.

The rearrangement links TRBV3-1 (or the pseudogene TRBV3-2) to TRBJ1-5, with unresolved D. The CDR3 is made up of 13 amino acids. Germline V gene data show CDR1 as LGHDT and CDR2 as YNNKEL (reference sequence). V was clipped by 1 base and J by 4 bases, with 5 bases between them. CDR3 protein: CASSQGVNQPQHF. In nucleotides, the CDR3 is TGTGCCAGCAGCCAAGGGGTGAATCAGCCCCAGCATTTT.